The present TCR beta chain was sequenced within a study of CD8 T cells in Susac syndrome. Reverse transcription of roughly 0.45 to 1 ug RNA used random hexamers. TCR beta CDR3 was amplified by immunoSEQ covering 54 Vbeta and 13 Jbeta. TCRdb passed the immunoSEQ multiplex PCR reads through MiXCR, listing each CDR3 protein once. The sample consists of 150,000 to 200,000 distinct CDR3 sequences, around 94% of them appearing once. There are 14 residues in the CDR3. Germline trimming cut 5 bases from V and 5 bases from J; bases unmatched to any gene: 5. From germline, CDR1 is MNHEY and CDR2 SVGAGI. The chain employs TRBV6-5 and TRBJ1-1; the match to TRBD1 covers 10 bases. The sample comprised CD4+ T cells from PBMCs. The receptor was derived from a human donor in good health. The CDR3 spells CASSPGTGVTEAFF. DNA for the CDR3: TGTGCCAGCAGTCCCGGGACAGGGGTAACTGAAGCTTTCTTT.